This TCR beta chain comes out of a study of T cells in Graves' hyperthyroidism and ophthalmopathy. Study-level results: Among clonotypes expanded in thyroid above 0.001, most were also found in blood.

RNA transcripts provided the source from which TCR beta CDR3 regions were amplified. When the TCR CDR3 underwent first-round RT-PCR, the HTBI primer set was used. TCRdb itself ran the multiplex PCR reads through MiXCR, one entry per CDR3 protein. This table has hundreds of thousands of distinct CDR3 sequences, 35% to 40% appearing once. With respect to this clonotype: Its antigen is currently unknown. This sequence may be a read error, since a much larger clone differs from it by one base.

For Graves' hyperthyroidism to be stable, ophthalmopathy could not progress within 18 months. Not enrolled were patients with uncontrolled infection, other autoimmune disease, pregnancy or lactation. Fresh peripheral blood, 10 ml, was the source of the PBMCs. This clonotype was sampled from a man between 18 and 35 years old with Graves' hyperthyroidism. Input material: blood.

This CDR3 is CASSVRGVSPLHF. The CDR3 region has the DNA TGTGCCAGCAGCGTTAGAGGGGTATCACCCCTCCACTTT. The genes are TRBV7-9 and TRBJ1-6; D is possibly TRBD1 (5 bases). Germline V gives CDR1 SEHNR, CDR2 FQNEAQ (reference sequence). This CDR3 contains 13 residues. Trimming removed 5 bases from V and 10 bases from J, with 12 bases in between.